This T cell receptor beta chain is from a study of T cells in Graves' hyperthyroidism and ophthalmopathy. On the study more broadly: Peripheral blood samples were taken at initial diagnosis, prior to any treatment.

Amplified TCR beta CDR3 regions came from RNA transcripts. In the first-round RT-PCR of the TCR CDR3, the HTBI primer set was used. TCRdb itself ran the multiplex PCR reads through MiXCR, one entry per CDR3 protein. This repertoire shows 300,000 to 400,000 distinct CDR3 sequences, roughly 13% found once; its top ten account for approximately 23%. No progression to ophthalmopathy during 18 months of follow-up defined stable disease. Hyperthyroidism in the patients, aged 18 to 65, was newly diagnosed and under 2 months in duration. Worth noting for this clonotype: This may come from a read error, since a much larger clone is one base off.

The clonotype comes from a woman under 40 with Graves' hyperthyroidism. The specimen sequenced was blood.

This CDR3 is CASSAGGSRYEQYF. DNA of the CDR3: TGTGCCAGCAGTGCCGGCGGGAGTAGGTACGAGCAGTACTTC. The rearrangement joins TRBV2 to TRBJ2-7; TRBD2 matches at 7 bases. CDR1 is SNHLY and CDR2 is FYNNEI in the germline V gene. CDR3 length: 14 amino acids. V dropped 4 bases and J dropped 4; count of bases not matched to a gene: 7.